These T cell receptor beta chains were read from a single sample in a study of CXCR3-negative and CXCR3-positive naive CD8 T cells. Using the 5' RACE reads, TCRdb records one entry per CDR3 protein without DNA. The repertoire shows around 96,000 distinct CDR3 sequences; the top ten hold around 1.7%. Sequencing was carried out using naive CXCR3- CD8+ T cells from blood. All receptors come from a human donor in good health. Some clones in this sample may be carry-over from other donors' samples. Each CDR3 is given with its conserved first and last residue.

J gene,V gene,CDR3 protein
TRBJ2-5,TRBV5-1,CASSPLPSPQETQYF
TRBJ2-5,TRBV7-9,CASSLGQGGRKEETQYF
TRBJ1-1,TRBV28,CASTYTSPLNTEAFF
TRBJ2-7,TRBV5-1,CASSPGQGAREQYF
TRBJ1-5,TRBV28,CASSPLGGQVQPQHF
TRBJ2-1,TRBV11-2,CASSSLADEQFF
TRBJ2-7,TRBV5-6,CASSSVGAISYEQYF
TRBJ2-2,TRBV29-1,CSVGTVNTGELFF
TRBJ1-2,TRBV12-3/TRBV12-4,CASSSPTVPAFTF
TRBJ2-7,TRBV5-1,CASSLSQGQRYEQYF
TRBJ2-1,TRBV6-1,CASLFEGLSNEQFF
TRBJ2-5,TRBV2,CASSLPGQGETQYF
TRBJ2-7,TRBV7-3,CASSLQGRTGEQYF
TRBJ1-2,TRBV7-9,CASSQDRVGGYTF
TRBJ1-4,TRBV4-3,CASSQERQLNEKLFF
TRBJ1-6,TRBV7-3,CASSLNVNSPLHF
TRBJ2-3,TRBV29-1,CSVEGAETDTQYF
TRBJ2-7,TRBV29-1,CSVLSGEPTYEQYF
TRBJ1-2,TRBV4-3,CASSQDRGGLYGYTF
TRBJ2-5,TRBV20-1,CSARDPSLAGGPGETQYF
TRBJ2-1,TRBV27,CASSLRQGNNEQFF
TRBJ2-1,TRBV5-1,CASSLWQGDYNEQFF
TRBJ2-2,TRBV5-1,CASRGQAKDGELFF
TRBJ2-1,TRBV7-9,CASSLVSYNEQFF
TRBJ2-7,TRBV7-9,CASSSGQGAYEQYF
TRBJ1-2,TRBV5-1,CASSFGQVVANYGYTF
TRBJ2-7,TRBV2,CASLGLAASYEQYF
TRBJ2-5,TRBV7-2,CASSLTGGRETQYF
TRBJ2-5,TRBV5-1,CASSFGPEETQYF
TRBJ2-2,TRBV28,CASSRGPTGELFF
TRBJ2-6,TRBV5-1,CASSSGQGPGGANVLTF
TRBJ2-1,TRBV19,CASSRRGARNEQFF
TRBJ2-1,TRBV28,CASSPRGAKYNEQFF
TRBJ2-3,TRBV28,CASSMPGQGTDTQYF
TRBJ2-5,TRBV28,CASSTLVGQGLETQYF
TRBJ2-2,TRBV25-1,CASSDVREVEELFF
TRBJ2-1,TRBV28,CASSFNLAGVVNEQFF
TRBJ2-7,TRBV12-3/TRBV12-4,CASTLGLFDEQYF
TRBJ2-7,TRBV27,CASSFLGYEQYF
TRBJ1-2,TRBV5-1,CASSLKGMNYGYTF